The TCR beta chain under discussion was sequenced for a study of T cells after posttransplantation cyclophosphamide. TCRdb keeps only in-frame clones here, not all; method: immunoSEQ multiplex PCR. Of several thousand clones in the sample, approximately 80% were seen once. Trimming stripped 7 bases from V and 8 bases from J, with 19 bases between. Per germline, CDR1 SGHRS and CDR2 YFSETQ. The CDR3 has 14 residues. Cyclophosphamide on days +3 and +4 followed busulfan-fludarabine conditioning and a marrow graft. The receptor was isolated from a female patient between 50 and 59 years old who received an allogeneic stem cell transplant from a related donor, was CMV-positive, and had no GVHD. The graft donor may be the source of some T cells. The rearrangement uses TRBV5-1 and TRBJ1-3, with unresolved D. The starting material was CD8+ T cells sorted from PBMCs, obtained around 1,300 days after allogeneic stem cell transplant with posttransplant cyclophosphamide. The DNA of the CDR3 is TGCGCCAGCTCAAGTTCGGGGAGTACGGACACCATATATTTT. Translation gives CASSSSGSTDTIYF. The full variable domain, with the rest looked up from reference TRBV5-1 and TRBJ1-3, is KAGVTQTPRYLIKTRGQQVTLSCSPISGHRSVSWYQQTPGQGLQFLFEYFSETQRNKGNFPGRFSGRQFSNSRSEMNVSTLELGDSALYLCASSSSGSTDTIYFGEGSWLTVV.